This T cell receptor beta chain is drawn from a study of T cells after posttransplantation cyclophosphamide. Study outcomes and limitations: Donor-recipient repertoire similarity was low at 1-2 months, rising over year one.

Repertoires were generated with immunoSEQ multiplex PCR, while TCRdb's copy carries only in-frame clones and drops some. Recorded here are 5,700 or so clones, with no singletons, and the ten leading clones hold less than 30%. Cyclophosphamide on days +3 and +4 followed busulfan-fludarabine conditioning and a marrow graft. With respect to this clone: Antigen: not known.

The CDR3 extends over 13 amino acids. Germline lookup yields CDR1 SEHNR and CDR2 FQNEAQ (reference sequence). Trimming cost V 5 bases and J 3 bases, with 8 bases left between them. The TCR sequence derives from a male patient between 60 and 69 years old who received an allogeneic stem cell transplant from a related donor, was CMV-positive, and had no GVHD. These T cells may partly come from the graft donor. The source was PBMCs, collected after allogeneic stem cell transplant with posttransplant cyclophosphamide. J is TRBJ1-5 and V is TRBV7-9, with D unclear. CDR3 sequence reads: CASSPDSNQPQHF. In nucleotides, the CDR3 is TGTGCCAGCAGCCCCGACTCCAATCAGCCCCAGCATTTT.